This TCR beta chain was sequenced for a study of blood T cell repertoires in COVID-19. Per the germline V gene, CDR1 is SNHLY and CDR2 is FYNNEI. The CDR3 covers 11 residues. This clone came up a few times. Measured with immunoSEQ multiplex PCR; TCRdb has only the in-frame clones, and not every one. The profile shows about 84,000 clones, more than 80% of them singletons. The chain is built from TRBV2 and TRBJ2-5; TRBD2 matches 8 bases. Sequencing was carried out using peripheral blood. The sequence derives from a woman aged 80 or over with acute or convalescent COVID-19. The DNA of the CDR3 is TGTGGATCTGCGGGAGGAGAGACCCAGTACTTC. As protein: CGSAGGETQYF. Full variable domain (missing parts from reference TRBV2 and TRBJ2-5): EPEVTQTPSHQVTQMGQEVILRCVPISNHLYFYWYRQILGQKVEFLVSFYNNEISEKSEIFDDQFSVERPDGSNFTLKIRSTKLEDSAMYFCGSAGGETQYFGPGTRLLVL.